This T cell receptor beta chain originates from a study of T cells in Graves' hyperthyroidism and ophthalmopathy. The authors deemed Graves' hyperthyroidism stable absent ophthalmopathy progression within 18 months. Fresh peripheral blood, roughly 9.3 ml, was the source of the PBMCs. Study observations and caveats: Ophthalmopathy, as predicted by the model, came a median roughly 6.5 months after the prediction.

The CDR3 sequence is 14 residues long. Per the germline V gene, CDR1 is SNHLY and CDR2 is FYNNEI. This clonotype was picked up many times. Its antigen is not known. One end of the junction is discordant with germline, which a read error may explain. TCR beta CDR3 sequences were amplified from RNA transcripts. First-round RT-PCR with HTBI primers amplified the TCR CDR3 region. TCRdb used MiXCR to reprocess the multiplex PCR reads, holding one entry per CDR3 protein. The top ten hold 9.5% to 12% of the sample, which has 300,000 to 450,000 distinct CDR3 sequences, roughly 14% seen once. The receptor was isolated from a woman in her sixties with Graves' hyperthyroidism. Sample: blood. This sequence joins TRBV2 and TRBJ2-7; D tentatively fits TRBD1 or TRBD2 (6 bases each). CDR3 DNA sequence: TGTGCCAGCAGTGAAAGGGGGACTGCCTACGTGCAGTACTTC. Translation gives CASSERGTAYVQYF.